Ten or more counts support the clone carrying this TCR beta chain. Its antigen is not identified. The sample comes from a study of shared clonotypes between healthy human individuals. Per sorted-subset replicate PCR, input was about 180 ng DNA, representing tens of thousands of T cell genomes. The protocol was immunoSEQ multiplex PCR, while the TCRdb copy is restricted to in-frame clones and leaves out a portion. The table includes 1 million to 1.2 million clones, around three quarters detected once. Whole-study findings and limits: The study's rarefaction showed incomplete sorted-subset sequencing despite large depth.

Material: memory CD4+ T cells from PBMCs. Subset denoted: CD45RA-negative fraction. The source of this sequence is a man aged 18 to 30 in good health. Some clones in this sample may be carry-over from other donors' samples.

As DNA, the CDR3 is TGTGCCAGCAGCCAAGAGATGGGATATGGCTACACCTTC. It yields the protein CASSQEMGYGYTF. This chain links TRBV4-2 with TRBJ1-2; no clear D gene. Looked up from germline, CDR1 is LGHNA and CDR2 is YNFKEQ. V was cut by 0 bases and J by 5 bases, with 7 bases left in between. This CDR3 is 13 amino acids long.